This T cell receptor beta chain was profiled in a study of cytomegalovirus exposure and HLA in healthy donors. Findings and limits, study-wide: There were some public TCRs occurring in many donors, but most TCR sequences were rare. Later analysis associated a missense DCLRE1C variant with TCR beta V- and J-gene trimming.

The CDR3 contains 14 residues. Germline loops: CDR1 MDHEN, CDR2 SYDVKM. Trimming left V 3 bases short and J 5 bases short, with 12 bases between. With 60 Vbeta and 13 Jbeta primers, the PCR was carried out. TCRdb keeps only in-frame clones here, not all; method: immunoSEQ multiplex PCR. Of 140,000 to 150,000 clones listed, roughly 80% are singletons. Concerning this clone itself: Its specificity is not known.

Sample: PBMCs. The TCR comes from a man aged 40-49 years in good health and CMV-seropositive. The chain uses TRBV28 and TRBJ2-3; TRBD1 is a possible D gene (6 bases). Written as DNA, the CDR3 is TGTGCCAGCAGTTTCGAACAGGGAAGAGATACGCAGTATTTT. Its protein is CASSFEQGRDTQYF.